A single sample gave rise to the 22 T cell receptor beta chains below, sequenced in a study of blood T cell repertoires in COVID-19. The protocol was immunoSEQ multiplex PCR, while the TCRdb copy is restricted to in-frame clones and leaves out a portion. The sample holds 140,000 or so clones, approximately 80% seen once. The sample comprised peripheral blood. The origin of the receptors is a woman aged 80 or older with acute or convalescent COVID-19.

CDR3 amino acids: CASSSPDSGNTEAFF. For the CDR3, the DNA is TGTGCCAGCAGCTCTCCGGACTCGGGGAACACTGAAGCTTTCTTT. The rearrangement joins TRBV11-2 to TRBJ1-1; no firm D call. Trimming cost V 4 bases and J 1 base, with 13 bases left between them. This CDR3 is 15 amino acids long. Looked up from germline, CDR1 is SGHAT and CDR2 is FQNNGV.

The gene calls are TRBV5-1 and TRBJ1-4; no definite D call. The germline gives CDR1 SGHRS, CDR2 YFSETQ. The ends were cut back, 4 bases at V and 3 bases at J, with 10 bases in the middle. CDR3 length: 14 residues. The CDR3 region has the DNA TGCGCCAGCAGCCGAGGATTGCCTAATGAAAAACTGTTTTTT. Residues: CASSRGLPNEKLFF.

The genes are TRBV12-3 or TRBV12-4 and TRBJ1-1; D gene uncertain. CDR3 length equals 12 residues. Trimming stripped 3 bases from V and 9 bases from J, with 11 bases between. CDR3 region: CASSFRGQKAFF. Written as DNA, the CDR3 is TGTGCCAGCAGTTTTCGAGGGCAGAAAGCTTTCTTT.

The chain recombines TRBV10-3 with TRBJ1-5; D is unclear. The V and J ends lost 3 bases and 11 bases respectively, with 17 bases between them. Germline assignment: CDR1 ENHRY and CDR2 SYGVKD. The length of the CDR3 is 14 residues. The CDR3 reads CAISEGGPAVTQHF. For the CDR3, the DNA is TGTGCCATCAGTGAAGGCGGGCCCGCCGTGACCCAGCATTTT.

This clone appeared a few times. This chain links TRBV30 with TRBJ1-6; no clear D gene. Trimming pared 1 base from V and 6 bases from J, leaving 13 bases between. Germline V gives CDR1 GTSNPN, CDR2 SVGIG (reference sequence). The CDR3 is 15 residues long. The CDR3 DNA reads TGTGCCTGGAGTGGACCCTATGGAGGTAATTCACCCCTCCACTTT. It is translated as CAWSGPYGGNSPLHF. The whole variable domain, remainder taken from reference TRBV30 and TRBJ1-6, is SQTIHQWPATLVQPVGSPLSLECTVEGTSNPNLYWYRQAAGRGLQLLFYSVGIGQISSEVPQNLSASRPQDRQFILSSKKLLLSDSGFYLCAWSGPYGGNSPLHFGNGTRLTVT.

This chain connects TRBV24-1 to TRBJ2-5, with 10 bases matching TRBD1. CDR3 size: 13 residues. From germline, CDR1 is KGHDR and CDR2 SFDVKD. J lost 5 bases, V lost 6 bases, and 2 bases had no gene match. CDR3 protein: CATSSGQGETQYF. The CDR3 coding sequence is TGTGCCACCAGTTCGGGACAGGGGGAGACCCAGTACTTC.

In its sample, this clone was seen once. The chain recombines TRBV2 with TRBJ2-2; TRBD2 agrees at 7 bases. V lost 6 bases, J lost 0 bases, and 4 bases stayed unmatched. The CDR3 covers 15 residues. The germline CDR1 and CDR2 sequences are SNHLY and FYNNEI. This CDR3 reads CASRGRESNTGELFF. The CDR3 nucleotides are TGTGCCAGCAGAGGGAGGGAATCGAACACCGGGGAGCTGTTTTTT.

The count of this clone is one. The chain recombines TRBV4-1 with TRBJ1-2; 7 bases align to TRBD1. J gave up 5 bases and V 2 bases, and 5 bases lay outside the gene matches. The CDR3 length is 14 residues. Germline V gene sequence: CDR1 MGHRA, CDR2 YSYEKL. CDR3 DNA sequence: TGCGCCAGCAGCCAAACAGGGGTTAGGTATGGCTACACCTTC. Its protein product is CASSQTGVRYGYTF.

The chain recombines TRBV12-3 or TRBV12-4 with TRBJ1-1; tentatively, D is TRBD1 (6 bases). This CDR3 contains 13 residues. Trimming cost V 7 bases and J 7 bases, with 16 bases left between them. The CDR3 sequence is CASTTLVGGEAFF. CDR3 sequence (DNA): TGTGCCAGCACCACCTTGGTAGGGGGTGAAGCTTTCTTT.

This chain links TRBV6-5 with TRBJ1-2, with D possibly being TRBD1 (5 bases). The CDR3 is 14 amino acids. CDR1 and CDR2 (germline): MNHEY, SVGAGI. The ends were cut back, 0 bases at V and 6 bases at J, with 11 bases in the middle. CDR3 DNA: TGTGCCAGCAGTTACTCCTTGGGGGGAGATGGCTACACCTTC. It translates to CASSYSLGGDGYTF.

J is TRBJ2-7 and V is TRBV6-5; a possible D gene is TRBD2 (6 bases). The CDR3 contains 16 residues. V dropped 4 bases and J dropped 0 bases, with 16 bases sitting between them. Germline values: CDR1 MNHEY, CDR2 SVGAGI. The chain's CDR3 is CASSSRGAVISYEQYF. CDR3 nucleotides: TGTGCCAGCAGTTCCCGCGGGGCAGTAATCTCCTACGAGCAGTACTTC.

The rearrangement joins TRBV6-5 to TRBJ1-1; D is perhaps TRBD1 (5 bases). Trimming took 7 bases from V and 1 from J, leaving 13 bases between them. The germline V gene has CDR1 MNHEY and CDR2 SVGAGI. The CDR3 is 14 residues long. The CDR3 reads CASTPGHTNTEAFF. In nucleotides, the CDR3 is TGTGCCAGCACCCCCGGACATACGAACACTGAAGCTTTCTTT.

This chain links TRBV25-1 with TRBJ1-5, with D maybe TRBD1 (5 bases). V was cut by 6 bases and J by 4 bases, with 13 bases left in between. In germline, CDR1 is MGHDK, CDR2 SYGVNS. The CDR3 spans 14 residues. CDR3 DNA sequence: TGTGCCAGCAGCCTGGGGCAGCCAAATCAGCCCCAGCATTTT. Translating gives CASSLGQPNQPQHF. Using reference TRBV25-1 and TRBJ1-5 for the parts outside the CDR3, the full variable domain is EADIYQTPRYLVIGTGKKITLECSQTMGHDKMYWYQQDPGMELHLIHYSYGVNSTEKGDLSSESTVSRIRTEHFPLTLESARPSHTSQYLCASSLGQPNQPQHFGDGTRLSIL.

This chain uses TRBV18 with TRBJ2-5, with D perhaps TRBD2 (6 bases). The CDR3 sequence is 14 residues long. In germline, CDR1 is KGHSH, CDR2 LQKENI. Trimming took off 6 bases at V and 1 base at J, with 12 bases between the two ends. For the CDR3, the DNA is TGTGCCAGCTCGTTCAGCGGGCTCCAAGAGACCCAGTACTTC. It encodes CASSFSGLQETQYF.

The chain recombines TRBV9 with TRBJ1-1; D possibly corresponds to TRBD1 (6 bases). The CDR3 extends over 14 amino acids. Trimming stripped 0 bases from V and 7 bases from J, with 13 bases between. CDR1 is SGDLS, CDR2 YYNGEE, per germline. The CDR3 bases are TGTGCCAGCAGCGTAGAGGCAGGGGATGTTGAAGCTTTCTTT. It is translated as CASSVEAGDVEAFF.

The chain recombines TRBV19 with TRBJ1-4; TRBD1 agrees at 9 bases. The ends lost 6 bases at V and 8 bases at J; junction bases unmatched: 1. The germline gives CDR1 LNHDA, CDR2 SQIVND (reference sequence). The CDR3 is made up of 12 amino acids. The CDR3 sequence is CASRGQGEKLFF. Written as DNA, the CDR3 is TGTGCCAGTAGGGGACAGGGAGAAAAACTGTTTTTT.

This chain joins TRBV6-1 and TRBJ1-6; D gene uncertain. The CDR3 runs to 12 residues. Germline V lookup: CDR1 MNHNS, CDR2 SASEGT. V lost 3 bases and J 10 bases, leaving 7 bases between the germline ends. CDR3 region: CASSDPRSPLHF. The CDR3 DNA reads TGTGCCAGCAGTGACCCCCGGTCACCCCTCCACTTT.

The chain recombines TRBV7-3 with TRBJ1-3; weak D call: TRBD1 (5 bases). Germline CDR1 is SGHTA and CDR2 is FQGTGA. Trimming stripped 4 bases from V and 0 bases from J, with 13 bases between. The CDR3 has 16 residues. The chain's CDR3 is CASSSQLDNSGNTIYF. For the CDR3, the DNA is TGTGCCAGCAGCTCCCAACTGGACAACTCTGGAAACACCATATATTTT.

The chain uses TRBV9 and TRBJ2-2; 7 nucleotides match TRBD1. The germline V gene encodes CDR1 SGDLS and CDR2 YYNGEE. The CDR3 has 14 residues. With 2 bases clipped from V and 7 bases from J, the junction kept 5 bases outside the gene matches. The CDR3 bases are TGTGCCAGCAGCGTGAGAGGGGGCGGCGGGGAGCTGTTTTTT. Translation gives CASSVRGGGGELFF.

V is TRBV2 and J is TRBJ2-7; D perhaps matches TRBD2 (5 bases). The CDR3 sequence is 14 residues long. Per the germline V gene, CDR1 is SNHLY and CDR2 is FYNNEI. V gave up 7 bases and J gave up 2 bases, with 15 bases separating them. CDR3 coding DNA: TGTGCCAGCAAGGTTACGGAGGCAACCTACGAGCAGTACTTC. The encoded protein is CASKVTEATYEQYF.

CDR3 sequence reads: CASSVGTGGLYTF. The DNA for the CDR3 is TGTGCCAGCAGCGTAGGGACAGGAGGACTCTACACCTTC. V gene TRBV9 combines with J gene TRBJ1-2; 7 nucleotides match TRBD1. Germline V gene data show CDR1 as SGDLS and CDR2 as YYNGEE. The CDR3 is 13 amino acids. V was clipped by 0 bases and J by 10 bases; unmatched bases: 6.

The chain has TRBV27 and TRBJ1-2; D may be TRBD1 (6 bases). Between the trimmed V and J ends, which lost 8 bases and 8 bases, there was a span of 15 bases. The CDR3 length is 12 residues. Germline V CDR1 and CDR2: MNHEY, SMNVEV (reference sequence). The CDR3 nucleotides read TGTGCCAGCGCGACTACAGGGACCGGCTACACCTTC. It codes for CASATTGTGYTF.